These 3 T cell receptor beta chains originate from one sample sequenced in a study of T cell changes during pregnancy in multiple sclerosis. Profiling relied on immunoSEQ multiplex PCR, and the TCRdb table lists in-frame clones only, not all of them. Of approximately 88,000 clones in the sample, roughly 91% were seen once. This sample comprised peripheral blood, obtained in the first trimester of pregnancy. The receptors derive from a female donor with multiple sclerosis, enrolled in a pregnancy study.

The chain has TRBV6-5 and TRBJ2-7; no clear D. Trimming left V 0 bases short and J 5 bases short, with 8 bases between. The CDR3 runs 13 residues. CDR1 is MNHEY, CDR2 SVGAGI, per germline. The CDR3 loop reads CASSYSGGHEQYF. The CDR3 DNA is TGTGCCAGCAGTTACTCTGGTGGCCACGAGCAGTACTTC.

The chain recombines TRBV25-1 with TRBJ1-1; the D gene is possibly TRBD1 (5 bases). V dropped 3 bases and J dropped 7 bases, with 6 bases sitting between them. The germline gives CDR1 MGHDK, CDR2 SYGVNS. The CDR3 consists of 11 residues. The CDR3 loop reads CASSDGGEAFF. The DNA of the CDR3 is TGTGCCAGCAGTGACGGGGGTGAAGCTTTCTTT.

The rearrangement uses TRBV5-1 and TRBJ2-7, with 7 bases fitting TRBD1. With V trimmed by 1 base and J by 3 bases, 10 bases remained unmatched. Per the germline V gene, CDR1 is SGHRS and CDR2 is YFSETQ. The CDR3 length is 16 residues. In nucleotides, the CDR3 is TGCGCCAGCAGCTTGTCCGGGACAGCCGACCTCTACGAGCAGTACTTC. Translated: CASSLSGTADLYEQYF.